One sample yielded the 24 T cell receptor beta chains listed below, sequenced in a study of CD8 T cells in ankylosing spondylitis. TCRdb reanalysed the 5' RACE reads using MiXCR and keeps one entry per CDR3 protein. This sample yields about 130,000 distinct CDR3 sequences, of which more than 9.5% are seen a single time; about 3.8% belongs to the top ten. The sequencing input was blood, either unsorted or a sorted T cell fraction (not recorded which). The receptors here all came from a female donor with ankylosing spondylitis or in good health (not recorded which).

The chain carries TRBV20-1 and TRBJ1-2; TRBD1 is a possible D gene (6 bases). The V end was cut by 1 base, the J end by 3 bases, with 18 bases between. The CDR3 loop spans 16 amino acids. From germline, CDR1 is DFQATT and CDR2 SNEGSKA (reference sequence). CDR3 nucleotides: TGCAGTGCTAGAGCCAACCGGGGGGCGCGGGACTATGGCTACACCTTC. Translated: CSARANRGARDYGYTF.

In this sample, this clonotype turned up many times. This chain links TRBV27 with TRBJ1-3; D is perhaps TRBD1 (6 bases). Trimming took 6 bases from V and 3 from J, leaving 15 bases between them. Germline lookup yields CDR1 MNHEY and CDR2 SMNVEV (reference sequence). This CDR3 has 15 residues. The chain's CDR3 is CASSTTGRSGNTIYF. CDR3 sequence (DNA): TGTGCCAGCAGCACTACAGGGAGAAGTGGAAACACCATATATTTT.

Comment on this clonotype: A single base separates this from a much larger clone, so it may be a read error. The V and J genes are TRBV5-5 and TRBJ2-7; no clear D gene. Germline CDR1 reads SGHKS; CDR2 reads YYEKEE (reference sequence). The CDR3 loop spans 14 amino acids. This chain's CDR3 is CAGSLLTETYEQYF. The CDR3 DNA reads TGTGCCGGCAGCCTCCTCACAGAGACCTACGAGCAGTACTTC. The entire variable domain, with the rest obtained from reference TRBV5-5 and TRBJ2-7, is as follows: DAGVTQSPTHLIKTRGQQVTLRCSPISGHKSVSWYQQVLGQGPQFIFQYYEKEERGRGNFPDRFSARQFPNYSSELNVNALLLGDSALYLCAGSLLTETYEQYFGPGTRLTVT.

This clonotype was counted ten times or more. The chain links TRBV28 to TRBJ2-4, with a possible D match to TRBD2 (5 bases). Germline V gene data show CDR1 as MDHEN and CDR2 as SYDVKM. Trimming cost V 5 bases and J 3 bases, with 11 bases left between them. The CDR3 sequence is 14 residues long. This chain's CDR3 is CASSSSVVKNIQYF. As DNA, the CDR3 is TGTGCCAGCAGTAGTAGCGTAGTCAAAAACATTCAGTACTTC.

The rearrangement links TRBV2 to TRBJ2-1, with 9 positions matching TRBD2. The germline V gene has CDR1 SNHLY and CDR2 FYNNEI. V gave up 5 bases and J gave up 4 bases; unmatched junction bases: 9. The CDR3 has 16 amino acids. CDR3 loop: CASSPPGLAQYNEQFF. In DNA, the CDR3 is TGTGCCAGCAGTCCCCCGGGACTAGCCCAGTACAATGAGCAGTTCTTC.

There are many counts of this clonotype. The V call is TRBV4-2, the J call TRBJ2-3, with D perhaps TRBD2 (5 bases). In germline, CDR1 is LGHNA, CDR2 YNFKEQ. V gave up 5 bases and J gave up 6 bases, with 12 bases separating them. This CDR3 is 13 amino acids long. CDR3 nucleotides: TGTGCCAGCAGCAAGCTAGCCCAGGATACGCAGTATTTT. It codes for CASSKLAQDTQYF.

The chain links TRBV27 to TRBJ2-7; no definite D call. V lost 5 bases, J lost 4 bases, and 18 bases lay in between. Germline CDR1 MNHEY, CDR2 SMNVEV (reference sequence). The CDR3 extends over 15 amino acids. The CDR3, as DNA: TGTGCCAGCAGTCTGAGACTCCCTCTCGGTTACGAGCAGTACTTC. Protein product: CASSLRLPLGYEQYF.

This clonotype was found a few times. CDR3 sequence reads: CSARTTSVYEQYF. The CDR3 nucleotides are TGCAGTGCTAGAACGACTAGCGTCTACGAGCAGTACTTC. The chain links TRBV20-1 to TRBJ2-7, with 8 bases that match TRBD2. This CDR3 is built from 13 residues. V lost 2 bases to trimming and J lost 3 bases; unmatched junction nucleotides: 3. Germline assignment: CDR1 DFQATT and CDR2 SNEGSKA (reference sequence).

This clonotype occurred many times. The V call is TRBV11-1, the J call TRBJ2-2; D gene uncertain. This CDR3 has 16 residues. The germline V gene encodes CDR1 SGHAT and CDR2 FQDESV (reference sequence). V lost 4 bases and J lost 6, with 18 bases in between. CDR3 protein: CASSSPYSDWAGELFF. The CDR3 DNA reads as TGTGCCAGCAGCTCACCTTACTCTGATTGGGCCGGGGAGCTGTTTTTT.

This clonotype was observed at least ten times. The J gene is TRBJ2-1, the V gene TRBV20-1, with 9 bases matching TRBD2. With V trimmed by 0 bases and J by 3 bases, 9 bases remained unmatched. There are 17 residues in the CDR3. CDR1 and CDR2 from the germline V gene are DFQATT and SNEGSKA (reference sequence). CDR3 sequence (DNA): TGCAGTGCTAGAGATCAGGCGGGACTAGCCATCTACAATGAGCAGTTCTTC. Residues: CSARDQAGLAIYNEQFF.

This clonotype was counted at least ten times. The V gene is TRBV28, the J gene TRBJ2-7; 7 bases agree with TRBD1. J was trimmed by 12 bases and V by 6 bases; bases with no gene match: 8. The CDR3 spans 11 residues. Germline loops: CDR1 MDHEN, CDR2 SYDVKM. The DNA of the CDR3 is TGTGCCAGCAGGACAGGGTTAGAATTGTACTTC. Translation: CASRTGLELYF.

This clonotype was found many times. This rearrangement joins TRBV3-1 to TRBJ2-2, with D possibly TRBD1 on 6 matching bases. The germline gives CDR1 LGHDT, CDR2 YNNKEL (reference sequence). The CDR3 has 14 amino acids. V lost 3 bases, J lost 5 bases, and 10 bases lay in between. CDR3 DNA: TGTGCCAGCAGCCAGAACAGGGCTACCGGGGAGCTGTTTTTT. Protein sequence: CASSQNRATGELFF.

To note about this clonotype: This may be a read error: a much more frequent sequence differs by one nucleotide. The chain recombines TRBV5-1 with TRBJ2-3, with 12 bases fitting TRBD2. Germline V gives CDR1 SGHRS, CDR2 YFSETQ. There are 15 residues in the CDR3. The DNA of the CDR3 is TGCACCAGCAGCTCCGGACTAGCGGGAACAGATACGCAGTATTTT. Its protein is CTSSSGLAGTDTQYF.

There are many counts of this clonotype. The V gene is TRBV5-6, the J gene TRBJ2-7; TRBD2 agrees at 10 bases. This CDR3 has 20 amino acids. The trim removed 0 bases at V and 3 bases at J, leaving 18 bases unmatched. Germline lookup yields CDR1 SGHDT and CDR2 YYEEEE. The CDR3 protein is CASSLAYPPSGGAGGYEQYF. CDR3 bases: TGTGCCAGCAGCTTGGCGTACCCGCCGAGCGGGGGGGCCGGAGGCTACGAGCAGTACTTC.

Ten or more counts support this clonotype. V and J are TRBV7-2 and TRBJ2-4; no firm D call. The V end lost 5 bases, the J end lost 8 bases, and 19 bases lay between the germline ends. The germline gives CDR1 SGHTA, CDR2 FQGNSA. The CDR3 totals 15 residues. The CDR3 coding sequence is TGTGCCAGCAGCACCCGACTCACCAAGGTTGACATTCAGTACTTC. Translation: CASSTRLTKVDIQYF.

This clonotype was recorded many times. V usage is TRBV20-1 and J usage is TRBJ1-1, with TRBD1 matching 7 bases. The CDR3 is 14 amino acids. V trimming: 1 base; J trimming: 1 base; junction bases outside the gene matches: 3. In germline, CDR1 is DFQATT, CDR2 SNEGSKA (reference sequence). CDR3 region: CSARGRTGNTEAFF. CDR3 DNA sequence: TGCAGTGCTAGAGGACGGACAGGGAACACTGAAGCTTTCTTT.

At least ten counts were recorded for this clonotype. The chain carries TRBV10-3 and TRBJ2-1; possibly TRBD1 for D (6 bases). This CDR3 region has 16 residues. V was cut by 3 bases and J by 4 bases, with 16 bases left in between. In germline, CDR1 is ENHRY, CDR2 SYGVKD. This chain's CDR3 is CAISENRASLYNEQFF. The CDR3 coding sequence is TGTGCCATCAGTGAAAACAGGGCCTCCTTGTACAATGAGCAGTTCTTC.

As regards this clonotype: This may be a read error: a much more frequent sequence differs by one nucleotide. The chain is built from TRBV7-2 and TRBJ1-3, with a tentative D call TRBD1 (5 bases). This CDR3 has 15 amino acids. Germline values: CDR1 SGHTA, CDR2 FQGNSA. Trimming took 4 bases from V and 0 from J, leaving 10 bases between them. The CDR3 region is CASSSGSTSGNTIYF. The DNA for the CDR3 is TGTGCCAGCAGCTCAGGGTCGACCTCTGGAAACACCATATATTTT.

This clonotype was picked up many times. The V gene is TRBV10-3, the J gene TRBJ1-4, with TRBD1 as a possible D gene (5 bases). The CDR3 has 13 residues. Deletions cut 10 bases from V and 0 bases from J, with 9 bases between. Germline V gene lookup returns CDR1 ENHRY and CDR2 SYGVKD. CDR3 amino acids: CATTGATNEKLFF. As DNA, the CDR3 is TGTGCCACCACAGGCGCAACTAATGAAAAACTGTTTTTT.

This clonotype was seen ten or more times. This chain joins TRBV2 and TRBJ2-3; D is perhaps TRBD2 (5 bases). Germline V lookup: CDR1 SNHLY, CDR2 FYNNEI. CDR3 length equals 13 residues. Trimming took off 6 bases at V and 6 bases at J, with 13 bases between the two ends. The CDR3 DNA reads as TGTGCCAGCAGGCCCGGACTTGAGGATACGCAGTATTTT. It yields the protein CASRPGLEDTQYF.

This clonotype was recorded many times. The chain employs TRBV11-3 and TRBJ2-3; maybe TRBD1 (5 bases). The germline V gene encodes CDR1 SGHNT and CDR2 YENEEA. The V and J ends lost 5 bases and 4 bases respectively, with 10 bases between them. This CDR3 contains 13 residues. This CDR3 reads CASSPPGPDTQYF. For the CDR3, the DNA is TGTGCCAGCAGCCCACCAGGGCCAGATACGCAGTATTTT.

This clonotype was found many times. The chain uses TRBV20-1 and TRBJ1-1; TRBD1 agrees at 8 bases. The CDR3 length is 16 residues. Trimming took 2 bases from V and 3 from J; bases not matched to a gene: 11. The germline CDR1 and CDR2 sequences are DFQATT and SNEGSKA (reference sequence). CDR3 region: CSARQTGALSDTEAFF. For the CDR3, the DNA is TGCAGTGCTAGACAGACAGGGGCTTTGTCCGACACTGAAGCTTTCTTT.

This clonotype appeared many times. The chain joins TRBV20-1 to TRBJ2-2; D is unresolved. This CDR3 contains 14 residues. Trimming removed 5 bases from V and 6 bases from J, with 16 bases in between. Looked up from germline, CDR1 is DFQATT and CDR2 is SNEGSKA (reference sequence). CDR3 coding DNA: TGCAGTGCTCGCCGCTCGCAAGGGCCCGGGGAGCTGTTTTTT. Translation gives CSARRSQGPGELFF.

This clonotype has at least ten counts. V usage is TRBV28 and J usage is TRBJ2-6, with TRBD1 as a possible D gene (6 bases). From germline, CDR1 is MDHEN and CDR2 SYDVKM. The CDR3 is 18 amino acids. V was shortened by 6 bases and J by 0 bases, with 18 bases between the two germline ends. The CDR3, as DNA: TGTGCCAGCAGACCGCAGACAGGTCCTAGCTCTGGGGCCAACGTCCTGACTTTC. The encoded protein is CASRPQTGPSSGANVLTF.